A selection of T cell receptor beta chains follows, all from one sample in a study of T cell responses to AZD1222 COVID-19 vaccine. The repertoire was sequenced with immunoSEQ multiplex PCR; TCRdb's copy has only in-frame clones and lacks some. Found here are roughly 67,000 clones, approximately 89% of them singletons; the top ten hold less than 20%. Sequenced material: peripheral blood, taken on day 0 of AZD1222 vaccination. These receptors came from an adult in good health. CDR3s include the opening cysteine and the closing phenylalanine or tryptophan. The order of the fields is D gene, clone size, J gene, V gene, CDR3 DNA, CDR3 protein. D genes are given only for firm matches. Expanded clones get a size class; other rows say once, few or many, or leave the size out.

>.|.|TRBJ2-5|TRBV11-2
TGTGCCAGCAGCTCGAGGGGAGAGACCCAGTACTTC
CASSSRGETQYF
>.|.|TRBJ2-7|TRBV7-8
TGTGCCAGCAGCTTAGTCCCAGGGACCGACTACGAGCAGTACTTC
CASSLVPGTDYEQYF
>.|.|TRBJ2-3|TRBV5-4
TGTGCCAGCAGCGCAGGACTATCCGATACGCAGTATTTT
CASSAGLSDTQYF
>TRBD1|.|TRBJ1-4|TRBV11-2
TGTGCCAGCAGCGTTAGGGGCTGGCAGTTTACAGGGGATGAAAAACTGTTTTTT
CASSVRGWQFTGDEKLFF
>.|.|TRBJ1-2|TRBV30
TGTGCCTGGAGCTTAAATAACTATGGCTACACCTTC
CAWSLNNYGYTF
>TRBD2|.|TRBJ2-1|TRBV10-2
TGCGCCAGCAGTTCCAGCGGGGGGGCTTCGAATGAGCAGTTCTTC
CASSSSGGASNEQFF
>TRBD1|.|TRBJ1-2|TRBV7-6
TGTGCCAGCAGCCCACAGGGGAACTATGGCTACACCTTC
CASSPQGNYGYTF
>TRBD2|.|TRBJ2-7|TRBV27
TGTGCCAGCAGTGTACTAGCGGGAGGAGACGAGCAGTACTTC
CASSVLAGGDEQYF
>.|.|TRBJ2-3|TRBV27
TGTGCCAGCCGTCACTCATCAGGCCAATCTAGCACAGATACGCAGTATTTT
CASRHSSGQSSTDTQYF
>TRBD2|medium-sized|TRBJ2-7|TRBV28
TGTGCCAGTAAAGCGGGGGGTGACTCCTACGAGCAGTACTTC
CASKAGGDSYEQYF
>TRBD1|.|TRBJ2-7|TRBV5-4
TGTGCCAGCAGCCCAGGACAGGGGACGAACTACGAGCAGTACTTC
CASSPGQGTNYEQYF
>.|.|TRBJ1-6|TRBV15
TGTGCCACCAGCAGAGATCCACTGGGGGGTTCACCCCTCCACTTT
CATSRDPLGGSPLHF
>TRBD2|.|TRBJ2-7|TRBV7-9
TGTGCCAGCAGCTGGACTAGCTACGAGCAGTACTTC
CASSWTSYEQYF
>.|.|TRBJ1-5|TRBV3-1/TRBV3-2
TGTGCCAGCAGCCGAACAGGCAATCAGCCCCAGCATTTT
CASSRTGNQPQHF